This TCR beta chain derives from a study of shared clonotypes between healthy human individuals. The table came from immunoSEQ multiplex PCR; TCRdb's copy has only in-frame clones and leaves some out. The table has more than 850,000 clones, approximately 80% seen once. CDR3 length: 14 residues. CDR1 SGHTA and CDR2 FQGNSA come from the germline V gene. V gave up 7 bases and J gave up 7 bases; unmatched junction bases: 10. The rearrangement links TRBV7-2 to TRBJ2-7, with 10 bases fitting TRBD2. This TCR was sampled from a man between 18 and 35 years old in good health. Some clones in this sample may be carry-over from other donors' samples. Specimen: memory CD4+ T cells from PBMCs. The sample's subset: CD45RA-negative fraction. The chain's CDR3 is CASKTSGTAGEQYF. The CDR3 DNA is TGTGCCAGCAAAACTAGCGGGACGGCGGGGGAGCAGTACTTC.